Each of the 17 T cell receptor beta chains below was sequenced from the same sample in a study of blood T cells in healthy people across ages (dated by TCRdb to between 2015 and 2016). The library was produced with 5' RACE. The run used an Illumina HiSeq 2500. A second PCR of roughly 7 to 11 cycles was run with a J-beta primer mix and a sample-barcoded 5' primer. In-frame beta chains were kept once TCRdb had trimmed the public reads at Q25 with fastp and called clones with MiXCR. Rows are unified per CDR3 protein, each entry keeping the most common DNA and genes. The sample records approximately 940,000 distinct CDR3 sequences, 45% to 50% of which are singletons. The ten largest clones represent roughly 13% of the sample. The specimen sequenced was blood. All receptors come from a man between 25 and 39 years old in good health.

The J gene is TRBJ2-1, the V gene TRBV10-3; 8 positions agree with TRBD1. CDR1 and CDR2 from the germline V gene are ENHRY and SYGVKD. This CDR3 comprises 14 residues. V lost 3 bases and J lost 8; bases outside the gene matches: 6. The CDR3 is CAISEWTGSDEQFF. The CDR3 nucleotides read TGTGCCATCAGTGAATGGACAGGGTCTGATGAGCAGTTCTTC.

This clonotype has a handful of counts. The chain has TRBV10-3 and TRBJ2-3; possibly TRBD1 for D (6 bases). This CDR3 contains 16 residues. Germline CDR1 is ENHRY and CDR2 is SYGVKD. V was cut by 2 bases and J by 2 bases, with 14 bases left in between. CDR3 protein: CAISEGQGGPTDTQYF. In DNA, the CDR3 is TGTGCCATCAGTGAGGGGCAAGGGGGTCCCACAGATACGCAGTATTTT.

The chain employs TRBV12-3 or TRBV12-4 and TRBJ2-2, with a possible D match to TRBD2 (6 bases). The CDR3 has 16 amino acids. The V end was cut by 6 bases, the J end by 0 bases, with 14 bases between. The CDR3 sequence: CASRPPSESNTGELFF. Here the CDR3 DNA reads TGTGCCAGCAGACCCCCTAGCGAGTCGAACACCGGGGAGCTGTTTTTT.

The chain recombines TRBV7-9 with TRBJ2-4; D gene unclear. The length of the CDR3 is 11 residues. CDR1 and CDR2 (germline): SEHNR, FQNEAQ (reference sequence). Deletions cut 2 bases from V and 13 bases from J, with 9 bases between. The CDR3 protein is CASSLSEEQYF. DNA for the CDR3: TGTGCCAGCAGCTTATCCGAGGAGCAGTACTTC.

The CDR3 is CASSPPHQNTGELFF. The CDR3 coding sequence is TGTGCCAGCAGCCCCCCCCACCAGAACACCGGGGAGCTGTTTTTT. The rearrangement uses TRBV3-1 and TRBJ2-2; D unresolved. The CDR3 totals 15 residues. Germline V lookup: CDR1 LGHDT, CDR2 YNNKEL (reference sequence). The V gene lost 4 bases and the J gene lost 1 base, with 10 bases spanning the gap.

V gene TRBV6-2 or TRBV6-3 combines with J gene TRBJ2-5; 9 bases are a match to TRBD2. The CDR3 extends over 14 amino acids. Per germline, CDR1 MNHEY and CDR2 SVGEGT. The V gene end was trimmed by 5 bases and the J gene end by 5 bases; junction bases not matched to a gene: 6. In DNA form, the CDR3 reads TGTGCCAGCAGTCAGGGGACTAGCTGGGAGACCCAGTACTTC. It encodes CASSQGTSWETQYF.

This clonotype was seen more than once but under ten times. The V and J genes are TRBV11-1 and TRBJ2-3; no firm D call. The germline V gene has CDR1 SGHAT and CDR2 FQDESV (reference sequence). This CDR3 is built from 15 residues. The V and J ends lost 2 bases and 2 bases respectively, with 11 bases between them. The CDR3, as DNA: TGTGCCAGCAGCTTACGGGCAGGCCCCACAGATACGCAGTATTTT. As protein: CASSLRAGPTDTQYF.

This clonotype occurred a few times. The chain joins TRBV9 to TRBJ2-7; 13 nucleotides align to TRBD2. The germline V gene encodes CDR1 SGDLS and CDR2 YYNGEE. The ends lost 0 bases at V and 6 bases at J; junction bases unmatched: 0. The CDR3 runs to 14 residues. The chain's CDR3 is CASSVGTSGGEQYF. DNA for the CDR3: TGTGCCAGCAGCGTAGGGACTAGCGGGGGCGAGCAGTACTTC.

CDR3 in DNA: TGTGCCAGCAGCCAAGCGGTAGCGGGGGGGCCAGGACCCACAGATACGCAGTATTTT. Translated: CASSQAVAGGPGPTDTQYF. The V call is TRBV3-1, the J call TRBJ2-3; 11 bases are a match to TRBD2. The CDR3 extends over 19 amino acids. The ends lost 1 base at V and 2 bases at J; junction bases unmatched: 11. Germline CDR1 LGHDT, CDR2 YNNKEL (reference sequence).

The J gene is TRBJ2-5, the V gene TRBV20-1, with D tentatively TRBD1 or TRBD2 (5 bases each). The closer fit of TRBJ2-7 to the DNA end suggests the J call may be wrong. CDR1 DFQATT and CDR2 SNEGSKA come from the germline V gene (reference sequence). The CDR3 length is 12 residues. The CDR3 region is CSWSNGGYEQYF. The CDR3 DNA is TGCAGTTGGAGTAATGGGGGCTACGAGCAGTACTTC.

The CDR3 DNA follows: TGTGCCGGTTTTGGGGGAGATACGCAGTATTTT. Its protein product is CAGFGGDTQYF. V usage is TRBV2 and J usage is TRBJ2-3; the D call may be TRBD1 or TRBD2 (5 bases each). Looked up from germline, CDR1 is SNHLY and CDR2 is FYNNEI. V shed 11 bases and J shed 5 bases, with 11 bases lying between them. The CDR3 covers 11 residues.

The J gene is TRBJ2-2, the V gene TRBV6-1; 9 bases are shared with TRBD1. The CDR3 has 18 amino acids. Germline lookup yields CDR1 MNHNS and CDR2 SASEGT. With 10 bases clipped from V and 4 bases from J, the junction kept 19 bases outside the gene matches. For the CDR3, the DNA is TGTGCCACTACCCCCGGGACAGGGATCGTTCGGGGCACCGGGGAGCTGTTTTTT. This translates into CATTPGTGIVRGTGELFF.

This clonotype was detected only once. This chain connects TRBV28 to TRBJ2-2; possible D gene TRBD2, 5 bases. The CDR3 extends over 16 amino acids. CDR1 and CDR2 (germline): MDHEN, SYDVKM. Trimming shortened V by 3 bases and J by 4 bases, and 15 bases separated the two germline ends. CDR3 residues: CASSFRGRRLTGELFF. The CDR3 region has the DNA TGTGCCAGCAGTTTCCGGGGAAGGCGGCTCACCGGGGAGCTGTTTTTT.

The rearrangement links TRBV5-5 to TRBJ1-6; D uncertain. CDR1 and CDR2 from the germline V gene are SGHKS and YYEKEE (reference sequence). This CDR3 is 17 amino acids long. V was shortened by 4 bases and J by 0 bases, with 14 bases between the two germline ends. The CDR3 nucleotides read TGTGCCAGCAGCCTAGAAGTGATGAGCTCCTATAATTCACCCCTCCACTTT. Translated, it gives CASSLEVMSSYNSPLHF.

This clonotype has only a few counts. V and J are TRBV29-1 and TRBJ1-4; no reliable D call. Germline CDR1 and CDR2: SQVTM and ANQGSEA. The ends were cut back, 1 base at V and 4 bases at J, with 19 bases in the middle. CDR3 length: 17 residues. CDR3 DNA sequence: TGCAGCGTTGAAGCCCTACCTACGACGGGAGGTAATGAAAAACTGTTTTTT. It codes for CSVEALPTTGGNEKLFF.

This sequence joins TRBV7-2 and TRBJ1-2; possibly TRBD1 for D (5 bases). Trimming removed 1 base from V and 3 bases from J, with 15 bases in between. CDR3 size: 16 residues. Germline lookup yields CDR1 SGHTA and CDR2 FQGNSA. The CDR3 sequence is CASSLEGPGSYYGYTF. The DNA for the CDR3 is TGTGCCAGCAGCTTAGAAGGCCCAGGGTCTTACTATGGCTACACCTTC.

The table lists this clonotype with a few counts. CDR3 residues: CATSPDRASYNEQFF. The CDR3 DNA sequence: TGTGCCACCAGCCCTGACAGGGCGTCCTACAATGAGCAGTTCTTC. V is TRBV15 and J is TRBJ2-1; 7 bases are shared with TRBD1. V dropped 5 bases and J dropped 1; count of bases not matched to a gene: 5. This CDR3 is 15 amino acids long. Per germline, CDR1 LNHNV and CDR2 YYDKDF (reference sequence).